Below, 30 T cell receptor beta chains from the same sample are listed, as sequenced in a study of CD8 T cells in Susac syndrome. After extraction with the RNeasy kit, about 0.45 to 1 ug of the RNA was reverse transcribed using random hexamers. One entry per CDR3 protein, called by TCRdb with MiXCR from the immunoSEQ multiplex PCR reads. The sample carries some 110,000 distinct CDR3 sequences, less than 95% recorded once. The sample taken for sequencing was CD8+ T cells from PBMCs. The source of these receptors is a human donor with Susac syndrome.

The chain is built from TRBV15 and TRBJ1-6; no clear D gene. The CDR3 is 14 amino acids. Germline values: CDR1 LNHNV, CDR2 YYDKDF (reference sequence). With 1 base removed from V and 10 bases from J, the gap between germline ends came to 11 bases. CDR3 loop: CATSRGEVGSPLHF. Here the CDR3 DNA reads TGTGCCACCAGCAGAGGGGAGGTGGGCTCACCCCTCCACTTT.

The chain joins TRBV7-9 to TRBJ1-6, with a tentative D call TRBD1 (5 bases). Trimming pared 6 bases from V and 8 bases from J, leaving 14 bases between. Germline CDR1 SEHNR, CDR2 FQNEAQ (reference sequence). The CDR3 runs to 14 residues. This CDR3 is CASSSGTVYSPLHF. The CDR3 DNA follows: TGTGCCAGCAGTTCCGGGACTGTCTATTCACCCCTCCACTTT.

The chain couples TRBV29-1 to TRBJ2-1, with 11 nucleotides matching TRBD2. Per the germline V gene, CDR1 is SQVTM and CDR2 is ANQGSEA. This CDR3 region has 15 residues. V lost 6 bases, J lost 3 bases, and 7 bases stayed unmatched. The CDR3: CSVAHGLAGYNEQFF. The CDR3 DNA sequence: TGCAGCGTCGCACATGGACTAGCGGGCTACAATGAGCAGTTCTTC.

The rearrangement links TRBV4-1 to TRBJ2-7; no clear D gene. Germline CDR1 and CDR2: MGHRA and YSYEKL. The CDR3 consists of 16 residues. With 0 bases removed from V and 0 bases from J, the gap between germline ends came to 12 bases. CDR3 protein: CASSQEAMASSYEQYF. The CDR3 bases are TGCGCCAGCAGCCAAGAGGCGATGGCCAGCTCCTACGAGCAGTACTTC.

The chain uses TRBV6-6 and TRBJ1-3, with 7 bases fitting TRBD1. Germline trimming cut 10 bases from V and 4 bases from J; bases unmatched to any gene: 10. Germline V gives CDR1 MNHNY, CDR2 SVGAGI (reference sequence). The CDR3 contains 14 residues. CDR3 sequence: CATTEGARGNTIYF. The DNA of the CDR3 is TGTGCCACCACGGAGGGGGCGCGAGGAAACACCATATATTTT.

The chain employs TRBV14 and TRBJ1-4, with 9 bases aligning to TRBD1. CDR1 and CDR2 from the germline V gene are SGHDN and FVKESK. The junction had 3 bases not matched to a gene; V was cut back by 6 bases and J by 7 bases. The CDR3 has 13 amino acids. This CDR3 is CASRGQGSEKLFF. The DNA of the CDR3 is TGTGCCAGCAGGGGACAGGGAAGTGAAAAACTGTTTTTT.

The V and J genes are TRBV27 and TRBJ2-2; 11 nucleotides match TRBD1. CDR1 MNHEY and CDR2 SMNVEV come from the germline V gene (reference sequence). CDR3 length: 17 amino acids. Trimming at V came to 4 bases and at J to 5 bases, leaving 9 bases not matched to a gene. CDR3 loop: CASSSLWTGGGTGELFF. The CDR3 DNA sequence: TGTGCCAGCAGTTCCCTGTGGACAGGGGGCGGTACCGGGGAGCTGTTTTTT.

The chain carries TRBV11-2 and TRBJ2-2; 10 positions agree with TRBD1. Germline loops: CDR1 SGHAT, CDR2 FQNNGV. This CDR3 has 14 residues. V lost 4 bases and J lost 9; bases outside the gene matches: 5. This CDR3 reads CASSSGQGPWELFF. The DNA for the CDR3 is TGTGCCAGCAGCTCGGGACAGGGGCCCTGGGAGCTGTTTTTT.

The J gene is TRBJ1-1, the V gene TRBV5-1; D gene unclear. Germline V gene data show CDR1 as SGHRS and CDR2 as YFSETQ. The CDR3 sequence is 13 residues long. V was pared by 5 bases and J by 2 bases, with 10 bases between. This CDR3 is CASRPSGNTEAFF. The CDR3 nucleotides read TGCGCCAGCAGACCCTCGGGAAACACTGAAGCTTTCTTT. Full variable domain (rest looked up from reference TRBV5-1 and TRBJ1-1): KAGVTQTPRYLIKTRGQQVTLSCSPISGHRSVSWYQQTPGQGLQFLFEYFSETQRNKGNFPGRFSGRQFSNSRSEMNVSTLELGDSALYLCASRPSGNTEAFFGQGTRLTVV.

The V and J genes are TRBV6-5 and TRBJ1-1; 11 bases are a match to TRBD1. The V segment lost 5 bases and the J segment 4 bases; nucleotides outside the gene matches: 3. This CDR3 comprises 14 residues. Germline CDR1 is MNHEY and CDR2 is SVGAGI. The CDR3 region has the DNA TGTGCCAGCAGTCTGGGACAGGGGGGCACTGAAGCTTTCTTT. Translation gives CASSLGQGGTEAFF.

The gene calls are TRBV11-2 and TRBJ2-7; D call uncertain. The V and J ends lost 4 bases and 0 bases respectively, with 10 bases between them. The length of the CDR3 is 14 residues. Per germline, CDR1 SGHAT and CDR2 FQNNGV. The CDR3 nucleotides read TGTGCCAGCAGCTCGGCTGGCAGCTCCTACGAGCAGTACTTC. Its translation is CASSSAGSSYEQYF.

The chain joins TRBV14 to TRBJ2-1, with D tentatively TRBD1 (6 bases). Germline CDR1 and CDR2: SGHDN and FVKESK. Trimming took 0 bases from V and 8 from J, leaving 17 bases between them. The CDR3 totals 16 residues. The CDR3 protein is CASSQEGGLQLDEQFF. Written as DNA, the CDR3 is TGTGCCAGCAGCCAAGAAGGGGGTCTCCAACTGGATGAGCAGTTCTTC.

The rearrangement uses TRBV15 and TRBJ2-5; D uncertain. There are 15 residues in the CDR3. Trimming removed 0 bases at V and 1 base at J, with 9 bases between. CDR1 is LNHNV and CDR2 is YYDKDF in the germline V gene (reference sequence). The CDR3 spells CATSRDLKGQETQYF. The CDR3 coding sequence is TGTGCCACCAGCAGAGATCTTAAGGGCCAAGAGACCCAGTACTTC. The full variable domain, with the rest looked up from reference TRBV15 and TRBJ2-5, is DAMVIQNPRYQVTQFGKPVTLSCSQTLNHNVMYWYQQKSSQAPKLLFHYYDKDFNNEADTPDNFQSRRPNTSFCFLDIRSPGLGDTAMYLCATSRDLKGQETQYFGPGTRLLVL.

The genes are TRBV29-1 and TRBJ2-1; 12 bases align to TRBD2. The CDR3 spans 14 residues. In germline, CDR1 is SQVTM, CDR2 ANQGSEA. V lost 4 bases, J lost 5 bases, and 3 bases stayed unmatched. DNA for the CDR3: TGCAGCGTTGGTACTAGCGGGGGGAACAATGAGCAGTTCTTC. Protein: CSVGTSGGNNEQFF.

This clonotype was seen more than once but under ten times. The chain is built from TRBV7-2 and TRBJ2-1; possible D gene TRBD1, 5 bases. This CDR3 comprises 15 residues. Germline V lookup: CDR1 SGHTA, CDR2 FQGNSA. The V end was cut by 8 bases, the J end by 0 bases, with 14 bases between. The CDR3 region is CASPQQGSSYNEQFF. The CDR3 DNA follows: TGTGCCAGCCCCCAGCAGGGTAGCTCCTACAATGAGCAGTTCTTC.

CDR3 sequence: CSARARQGYTEAFF. CDR3 coding DNA: TGCAGTGCTAGAGCACGACAGGGCTACACTGAAGCTTTCTTT. The chain has TRBV20-1 and TRBJ1-1; 7 bases agree with TRBD1. The germline V gene encodes CDR1 DFQATT and CDR2 SNEGSKA (reference sequence). Trimming removed 1 base from V and 3 bases from J; junction bases left unmatched: 5. CDR3 length: 14 amino acids.

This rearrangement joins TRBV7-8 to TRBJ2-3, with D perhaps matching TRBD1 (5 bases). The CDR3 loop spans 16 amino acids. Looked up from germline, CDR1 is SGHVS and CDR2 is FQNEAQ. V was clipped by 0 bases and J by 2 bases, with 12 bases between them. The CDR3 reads CASSLAAGSPTDTQYF. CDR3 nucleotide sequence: TGTGCCAGCAGCTTAGCCGCAGGGTCCCCCACAGATACGCAGTATTTT.

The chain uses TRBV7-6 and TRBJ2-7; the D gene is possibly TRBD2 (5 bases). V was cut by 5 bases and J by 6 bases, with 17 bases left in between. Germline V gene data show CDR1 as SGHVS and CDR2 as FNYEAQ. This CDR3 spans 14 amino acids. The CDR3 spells CASSPELAEGEQYF. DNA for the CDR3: TGTGCCAGCAGCCCCGAGCTAGCAGAGGGCGAGCAGTACTTC.

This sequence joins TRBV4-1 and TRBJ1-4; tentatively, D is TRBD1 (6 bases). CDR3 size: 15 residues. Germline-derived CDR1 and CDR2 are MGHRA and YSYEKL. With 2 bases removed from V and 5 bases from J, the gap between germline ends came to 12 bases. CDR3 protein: CASSQLPGQNEKLFF. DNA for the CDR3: TGCGCCAGCAGCCAATTACCTGGACAGAATGAAAAACTGTTTTTT.

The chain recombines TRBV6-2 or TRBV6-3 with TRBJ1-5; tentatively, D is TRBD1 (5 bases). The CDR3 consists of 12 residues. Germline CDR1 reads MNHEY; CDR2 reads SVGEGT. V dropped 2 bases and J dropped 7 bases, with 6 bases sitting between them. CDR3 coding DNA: TGTGCCAGCAGTTACGGGGGGCAGCCCCAGCATTTT. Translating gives CASSYGGQPQHF.

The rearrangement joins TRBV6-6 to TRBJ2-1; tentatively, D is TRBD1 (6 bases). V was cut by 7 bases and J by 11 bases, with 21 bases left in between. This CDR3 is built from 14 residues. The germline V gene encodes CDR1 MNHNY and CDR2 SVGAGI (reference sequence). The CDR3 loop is CASTPAHLGTQQFF. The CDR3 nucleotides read TGTGCCAGCACTCCAGCCCACCTCGGGACACAGCAGTTCTTC.

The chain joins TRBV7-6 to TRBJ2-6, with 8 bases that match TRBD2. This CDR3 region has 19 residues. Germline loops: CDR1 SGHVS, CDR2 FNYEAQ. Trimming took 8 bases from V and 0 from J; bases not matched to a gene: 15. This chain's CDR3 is CASGWGSGGGPSGANVLTF. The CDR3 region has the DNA TGTGCCAGCGGTTGGGGGAGCGGCGGGGGGCCCTCTGGGGCCAACGTCCTGACTTTC.

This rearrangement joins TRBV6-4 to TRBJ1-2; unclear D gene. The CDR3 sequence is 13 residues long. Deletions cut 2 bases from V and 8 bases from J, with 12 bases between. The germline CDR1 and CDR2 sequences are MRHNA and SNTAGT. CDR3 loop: CASSDGVGQGYTF. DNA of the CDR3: TGTGCCAGCAGTGACGGCGTCGGGCAGGGCTACACCTTC.

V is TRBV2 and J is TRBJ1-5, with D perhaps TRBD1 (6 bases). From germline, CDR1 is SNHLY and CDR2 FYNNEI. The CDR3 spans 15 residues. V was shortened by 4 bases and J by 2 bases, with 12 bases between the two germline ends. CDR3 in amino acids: CASSVGRTGNQPQHF. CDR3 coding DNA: TGTGCCAGCAGTGTTGGGAGGACAGGCAATCAGCCCCAGCATTTT.

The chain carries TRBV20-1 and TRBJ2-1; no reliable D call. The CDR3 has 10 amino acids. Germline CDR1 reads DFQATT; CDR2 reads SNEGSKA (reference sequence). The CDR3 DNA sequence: TGCAGCCCTAGGCTCGATGAGCAGTTCTTC. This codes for CSPRLDEQFF.

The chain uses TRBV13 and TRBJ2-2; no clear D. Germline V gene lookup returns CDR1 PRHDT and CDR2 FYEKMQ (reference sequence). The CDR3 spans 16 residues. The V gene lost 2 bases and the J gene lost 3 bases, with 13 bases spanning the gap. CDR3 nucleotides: TGTGCCAGCAGCTTATTACGTTCTGAGCACACCGGGGAGCTGTTTTTT. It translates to CASSLLRSEHTGELFF. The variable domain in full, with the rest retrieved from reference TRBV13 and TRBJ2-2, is AAGVIQSPRHLIKEKRETATLKCYPIPRHDTVYWYQQGPGQDPQFLISFYEKMQSDKGSIPDRFSAQQFSDYHSELNMSSLELGDSALYFCASSLLRSEHTGELFFGEGSRLTVL.

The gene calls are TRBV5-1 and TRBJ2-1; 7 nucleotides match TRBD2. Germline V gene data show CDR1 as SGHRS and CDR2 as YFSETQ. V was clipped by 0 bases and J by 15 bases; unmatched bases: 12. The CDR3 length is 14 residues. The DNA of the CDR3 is TGCGCCAGCAGCTTGGCCGGGGAGGGCCCCCGTGCGTTCTTC. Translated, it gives CASSLAGEGPRAFF.

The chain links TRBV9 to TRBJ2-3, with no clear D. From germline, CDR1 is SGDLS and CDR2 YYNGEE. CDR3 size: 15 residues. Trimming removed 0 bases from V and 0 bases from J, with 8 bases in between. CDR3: CASSVDDLSTDTQYF. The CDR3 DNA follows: TGTGCCAGCAGCGTAGATGACTTGAGCACAGATACGCAGTATTTT.

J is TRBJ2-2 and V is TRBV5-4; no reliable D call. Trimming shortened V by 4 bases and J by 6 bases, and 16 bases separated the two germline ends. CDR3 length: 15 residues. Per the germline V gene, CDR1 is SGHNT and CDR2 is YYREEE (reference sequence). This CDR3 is CASSPLTDISGELFF. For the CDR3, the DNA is TGTGCCAGCAGCCCTCTAACGGATATATCCGGGGAGCTGTTTTTT.

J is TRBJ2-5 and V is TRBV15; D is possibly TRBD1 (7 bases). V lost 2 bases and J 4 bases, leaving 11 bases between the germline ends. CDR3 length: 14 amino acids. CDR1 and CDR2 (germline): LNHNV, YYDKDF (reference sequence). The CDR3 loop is CATSRPQGGETQYF. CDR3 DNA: TGTGCCACCAGCAGACCCCAGGGGGGAGAGACCCAGTACTTC.